The 12 T cell receptor beta chains in this list originate from one sample, sequenced in a study of T cells in Graves' hyperthyroidism and ophthalmopathy. What was amplified from RNA transcripts were TCR beta CDR3 regions. First-round RT-PCR with HTBI primers amplified the TCR CDR3 region. TCRdb analysed the multiplex PCR reads with MiXCR anew, one entry per CDR3 protein. The table shows approximately 640,000 distinct CDR3 sequences, with over 40% occurring only once. The sample was peripheral blood or thyroid tissue (not recorded which). Receptor source: an adult man with Graves' disease, either hyperthyroidism or ophthalmopathy (not recorded which).

Note on this clonotype: A much larger clone sits a single nucleotide away, making a read error possible. The chain links TRBV7-2 to TRBJ1-2; possible D gene TRBD1, 5 bases. CDR3 length equals 12 residues. Germline values: CDR1 SGHTA, CDR2 FQGNSA. With 8 bases removed from V and 5 bases from J, the gap between germline ends came to 12 bases. CDR3 DNA sequence: TGTGCCAGCGGCAAGCAGGGTTATGGCTACACCTTC. It is translated as CASGKQGYGYTF. Complete variable domain (other parts from reference TRBV7-2 and TRBJ1-2): GAGVSQSPSNKVTEKGKDVELRCDPISGHTALYWYRQSLGQGLEFLIYFQGNSAPDKSGLPSDRFSAERTGGSVSTLTIQRTQQEDSAVYLCASGKQGYGYTFGSGTRLTVV.

The chain is built from TRBV6-5 and TRBJ1-1; D gene ambiguous. Trimming shortened V by 2 bases and J by 3 bases, and 13 bases separated the two germline ends. There are 15 residues in the CDR3. Germline lookup yields CDR1 MNHEY and CDR2 SVGAGI. The CDR3 sequence: CASSYLPGYDTEAFF. In nucleotides, the CDR3 is TGTGCCAGCAGTTACCTTCCCGGGTACGACACTGAAGCTTTCTTT.

This clonotype was seen ten or more times. The chain links TRBV24-1 to TRBJ1-5, with D maybe TRBD1 (6 bases). CDR3 length: 14 amino acids. Per germline, CDR1 KGHDR and CDR2 SFDVKD. Deletions cut 9 bases from V and 4 bases from J, with 15 bases between. The CDR3 sequence is CATGQRNLNQPQHF. CDR3 bases: TGTGCCACCGGACAGAGGAACTTAAATCAGCCCCAGCATTTT.

This chain uses TRBV15 with TRBJ2-3, with TRBD2 matching over 9 bases. Germline loops: CDR1 LNHNV, CDR2 YYDKDF (reference sequence). V gave up 8 bases and J gave up 1 base; unmatched junction bases: 10. The CDR3 length is 16 residues. The CDR3, as DNA: TGTGCCACCGCAATAAATCGACTAGCGGGCACAGATACGCAGTATTTT. Translation gives CATAINRLAGTDTQYF.

This clonotype was detected many times. V and J are TRBV7-8 and TRBJ1-3; D not certain. The CDR3 covers 14 residues. Germline V gene data show CDR1 as SGHVS and CDR2 as FQNEAQ. The V end lost 5 bases, the J end lost 0 bases, and 8 bases lay between the germline ends. The CDR3 DNA reads as TGTGCCAGCAGCAGACGGAACTCTGGAAACACCATATATTTT. Residues: CASSRRNSGNTIYF. Based on the CDR3 plus reference TRBV7-8 and TRBJ1-3, the full variable domain is GAGVSQSPRYKVAKRGQDVALRCDPISGHVSLFWYQQALGQGPEFLTYFQNEAQLDKSGLPSDRFFAERPEGSVSTLKIQRTQQEDSAVYLCASSRRNSGNTIYFGEGSWLTVV.

This clonotype appeared a single time. A junction boundary mismatches the germline segment, possibly from a read error. This sequence joins TRBV29-1 and TRBJ1-5; D might be TRBD1 (5 bases). This CDR3 has 12 residues. Germline values: CDR1 SQVTM, CDR2 ANQGSEA. This chain's CDR3 is CGVAGGNQPQHF. The CDR3 DNA reads as TGCGGCGTTGCGGGGGGCAATCAGCCCCAGCATTTT.

This clonotype was recorded at least ten times. The rearrangement joins TRBV15 to TRBJ1-1; TRBD1 aligns across 9 bases. The CDR3 runs to 15 residues. The V and J ends lost 8 bases and 5 bases, in that order; junction bases with no gene match: 12. Germline CDR1 LNHNV, CDR2 YYDKDF (reference sequence). The CDR3 spells CATAAPGQGRTEAFF. The DNA of the CDR3 is TGTGCCACCGCGGCCCCGGGACAGGGAAGAACTGAAGCTTTCTTT. The full variable domain, in which reference TRBV15 and TRBJ1-1 provide the parts outside the CDR3, is DAMVIQNPRYQVTQFGKPVTLSCSQTLNHNVMYWYQQKSSQAPKLLFHYYDKDFNNEADTPDNFQSRRPNTSFCFLDIRSPGLGDTAMYLCATAAPGQGRTEAFFGQGTRLTVV.

This clonotype showed up just a few times. The chain recombines TRBV7-8 with TRBJ1-2, with 8 nucleotides matching TRBD1. CDR1 is SGHVS, CDR2 FQNEAQ, per germline. Trimming removed 5 bases from V and 4 bases from J; junction bases left unmatched: 9. This CDR3 has 15 amino acids. This CDR3 reads CASSPLAGGLYGYTF. The CDR3 DNA sequence: TGTGCCAGCAGCCCACTAGCAGGGGGCCTCTATGGCTACACCTTC.

At least ten counts were recorded for this clonotype. This rearrangement joins TRBV29-1 to TRBJ1-2; D gene ambiguous. V was shortened by 1 base and J by 8 bases, with 11 bases between the two germline ends. This CDR3 has 12 amino acids. The V gene's germline CDR1 is SQVTM and CDR2 ANQGSEA. The CDR3: CSVEVGGFGYTF. CDR3 in DNA: TGCAGCGTTGAAGTAGGCGGATTCGGCTACACCTTC.

The chain joins TRBV6-5 to TRBJ1-6; D gene unclear. Germline CDR1 is MNHEY and CDR2 is SVGAGI. V was pared by 10 bases and J by 9 bases, with 10 bases between. The CDR3 spans 11 residues. The CDR3 nucleotides are TGTGCCATCTCCGAGGGTTCACCCCTCCACTTT. It is translated as CAISEGSPLHF.

The gene calls are TRBV7-9 and TRBJ2-2; 10 nucleotides agree with TRBD2. The CDR3 length is 17 residues. Germline trimming cut 6 bases from V and 0 bases from J; bases unmatched to any gene: 7. Germline V lookup: CDR1 SEHNR, CDR2 FQNEAQ (reference sequence). CDR3 coding DNA: TGTGCCAGCAGTTCCGGGACTAGCGTATCGAACACCGGGGAGCTGTTTTTT. Translation: CASSSGTSVSNTGELFF.

The chain is built from TRBV2 and TRBJ2-5; 11 bases fit TRBD2. CDR3 length: 15 amino acids. CDR1 and CDR2 (germline): SNHLY, FYNNEI. Trimming removed 6 bases from V and 5 bases from J; junction bases left unmatched: 8. CDR3 in DNA: TGTGCCAGCAGGGGACTAGCGGTCCTGTGGGAGACCCAGTACTTC. Translated: CASRGLAVLWETQYF.